The clone carrying this TCR beta chain was seen repeatedly, ten times or more. What it binds is unknown. The sample belongs to a study of human T cells and chemical hapten exposure. About the study: Throughout the roughly 22-week study, diphenylcyclopropenone was applied weekly to the patients' scalps.

TCRdb ran MiXCR on the RACE reads and lists one entry per CDR3 protein. In the table there are fewer than 90,000 distinct CDR3 sequences, 6.6% of which are singletons. The CDR3 loop spans 18 amino acids. CDR1 PRHDT and CDR2 FYEKMQ come from the germline V gene (reference sequence). The V gene lost 5 bases and the J gene lost 3 bases, with 20 bases spanning the gap. Whole-study results and caveats: Alopecia in the donors means their immune response may deviate from healthy people's. Following DPC sensitization, TCRs present above 1 in 1000 frequency showed no change.

Time point denoted: patch test 2, 6 weeks after DPC sensitization. Described treatment: therapeutic diphenylcyclopropenone sensitization with weekly scalp DPC. The TCR originated in a young woman with alopecia areata. Some clones in this sample may be carry-over from other donors' samples. The source was whole blood, collected in connection with sensitization to the hapten diphenylcyclopropenone (DPC). This chain uses TRBV13 with TRBJ2-6, with D perhaps TRBD1 (6 bases). CDR3 residues: CASSMGAYYLDGANVLTF. The CDR3 DNA sequence: TGTGCCAGCAGCATGGGGGCCTATTATCTCGATGGGGCCAACGTCCTGACTTTC.